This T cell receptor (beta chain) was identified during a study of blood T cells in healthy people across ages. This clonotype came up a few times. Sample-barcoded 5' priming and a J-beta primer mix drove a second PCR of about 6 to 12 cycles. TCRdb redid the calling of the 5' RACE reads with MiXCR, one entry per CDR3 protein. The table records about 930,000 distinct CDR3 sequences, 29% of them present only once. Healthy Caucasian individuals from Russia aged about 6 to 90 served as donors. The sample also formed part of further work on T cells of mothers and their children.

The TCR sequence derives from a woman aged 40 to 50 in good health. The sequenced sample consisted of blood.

The CDR3 loop is CSARPGSGGGETQYF. CDR3 nucleotide sequence: TGCAGTGCTAGACCTGGGAGCGGGGGGGGAGAGACCCAGTACTTC. The chain employs TRBV20-1 and TRBJ2-5, with TRBD2 identical over 10 bases. V lost 2 bases and J lost 4; bases outside the gene matches: 7. The CDR3 length is 15 residues. CDR1 DFQATT and CDR2 SNEGSKA come from the germline V gene (reference sequence).